The text below deals with one T cell receptor beta chain. The data originate from a study of cytomegalovirus exposure and HLA in healthy donors. 13 Jbeta primers and 60 Vbeta primers were used for the PCR. Profiling relied on immunoSEQ multiplex PCR, and the TCRdb table lists in-frame clones only, not all of them. The table lists 70,000 to 100,000 clones, 67% of them singletons. This TCR derives from a woman aged 50 to 65 in good health and CMV-seropositive. What was sequenced was PBMCs.

The CDR3 sequence: CASRTGGGSPLHF. The CDR3 DNA sequence: TGCGCCAGCAGGACAGGAGGAGGTTCACCCCTCCACTTT. The chain carries TRBV10-2 and TRBJ1-6, with a tentative D call TRBD1 (6 bases). The V gene lost 6 bases and the J gene lost 9 bases, with 12 bases spanning the gap. CDR3 length: 13 amino acids. Germline V gives CDR1 WSHSY, CDR2 SAAADI.